These 5 T cell receptor beta chains share one sample of origin, sequenced in a study of CD8 T cells in ankylosing spondylitis. Regarding the study as a whole: What seemed typical of ankylosing spondylitis blood was a TCR beta motif built from eight highly homologous variants.

TCRdb redid the calling of the 5' RACE reads with MiXCR, one entry per CDR3 protein. The sample records more than 600,000 distinct CDR3 sequences, 15% to 20% being singletons. Their antigen targets remain unknown. Input material: blood, either unsorted or a sorted T cell fraction (not recorded which). Receptor source: a male donor with ankylosing spondylitis.

The sample holds a few counts of this clonotype. The genes are TRBV20-1 and TRBJ2-1; no firm D call. This CDR3 region has 14 residues. With 3 bases removed from V and 9 bases from J, the gap between germline ends came to 18 bases. Germline V gene sequence: CDR1 DFQATT, CDR2 SNEGSKA (reference sequence). CDR3 bases: TGCAGTGCTAGTCATCTGGGCAGTGAGAGTGAGCAGTTCTTC. It specifies CSASHLGSESEQFF.

This clonotype was found a few times. V is TRBV2 and J is TRBJ1-5; D remains ambiguous. V lost 7 bases and J 3 bases, leaving 13 bases between the germline ends. The CDR3 has 14 amino acids. The germline CDR1 and CDR2 sequences are SNHLY and FYNNEI. This CDR3 reads CASNRRENNQPQHF. In DNA, the CDR3 is TGTGCCAGCAACCGCCGGGAGAACAATCAGCCCCAGCATTTT. Combining the CDR3 with reference TRBV2 and TRBJ1-5 gives the whole variable domain EPEVTQTPSHQVTQMGQEVILRCVPISNHLYFYWYRQILGQKVEFLVSFYNNEISEKSEIFDDQFSVERPDGSNFTLKIRSTKLEDSAMYFCASNRRENNQPQHFGDGTRLSIL.

This clonotype was counted between two and nine times. The chain couples TRBV12-3 or TRBV12-4 to TRBJ2-5; 8 bases fit TRBD1. V gave up 8 bases and J gave up 2 bases; unmatched junction bases: 10. The CDR3 is 15 amino acids. CDR3 DNA sequence: TGTGCCAGCCGAGCCCGGACAGGGAATCAAGAGACCCAGTACTTC. Protein: CASRARTGNQETQYF.

This clonotype was seen ten or more times. V and J are TRBV5-1 and TRBJ2-7, with TRBD2 matching over 10 bases. In germline, CDR1 is SGHRS, CDR2 YFSETQ. Trimming removed 3 bases from V and 4 bases from J; junction bases left unmatched: 10. CDR3 size: 16 residues. CDR3 DNA sequence: TGCGCCAGCAGCTCAGACAGCGGGAGGGCCTCGTACGAGCAGTACTTC. Translated: CASSSDSGRASYEQYF. Full variable domain (outside the CDR3, taken from reference TRBV5-1 and TRBJ2-7): KAGVTQTPRYLIKTRGQQVTLSCSPISGHRSVSWYQQTPGQGLQFLFEYFSETQRNKGNFPGRFSGRQFSNSRSEMNVSTLELGDSALYLCASSSDSGRASYEQYFGPGTRLTVT.

This chain links TRBV4-1 with TRBJ1-2; no reliable D call. The CDR3 consists of 15 residues. Germline-derived CDR1 and CDR2 are MGHRA and YSYEKL. The V and J ends lost 1 base and 1 base respectively, with 10 bases between them. The CDR3 is CASSQGRHHNYGYTF. CDR3 in DNA: TGCGCCAGCAGCCAAGGGAGACATCATAACTATGGCTACACCTTC.